Below, 24 T cell receptor beta chains from the same sample are listed, as sequenced in a study of shared clonotypes between healthy human individuals. Generated by immunoSEQ multiplex PCR, the TCRdb table keeps only in-frame clones and is missing some. The sample contains more than 850,000 clones, around three quarters of which appear only once. The material sequenced was memory CD4+ T cells from PBMCs. Subset: CD45RA-negative fraction. These receptors came from a man aged 18 to 35 in good health. Some clones in this sample may be carry-over from other donors' samples.

A single count supports this clone. The chain is built from TRBV5-1 and TRBJ2-3, with D unresolved. CDR3 length equals 14 residues. Germline V gene sequence: CDR1 SGHRS, CDR2 YFSETQ. The V end lost 1 base, the J end lost 6 bases, and 12 bases lay between the germline ends. CDR3 region: CASSLLTDRDTQYF. DNA of the CDR3: TGCGCCAGCAGCTTGCTTACTGATCGGGATACGCAGTATTTT.

The chain has TRBV11-3 and TRBJ2-1; D not resolved. Trimming removed 1 base from V and 10 bases from J, with 8 bases in between. Per the germline V gene, CDR1 is SGHNT and CDR2 is YENEEA. The CDR3 is made up of 12 amino acids. CDR3 DNA sequence: TGTGCCAGCAGCTTAGGAGAACACGAGCAGTTCTTC. Its protein is CASSLGEHEQFF. Based on the CDR3 plus reference TRBV11-3 and TRBJ2-1, the full variable domain is EAGVVQSPRYKIIEKKQPVAFWCNPISGHNTLYWYLQNLGQGPELLIRYENEEAVDDSQLPKDRFSAERLKGVDSTLKIQPAELGDSAVYLCASSLGEHEQFFGPGTRLTVL.

This chain links TRBV5-1 with TRBJ2-1; 11 bases match TRBD2. V lost 6 bases, J lost 7 bases, and 12 bases stayed unmatched. Per the germline V gene, CDR1 is SGHRS and CDR2 is YFSETQ. CDR3 length: 16 residues. The CDR3 region is CASTLQTSGSGNEQFF. DNA of the CDR3: TGCGCCAGCACCTTACAAACTAGCGGGAGTGGGAATGAGCAGTTCTTC.

Points on this clone: A read error may explain this, as a much larger clone is one base away. Other DNA sequences in the sample encode the same CDR3. This rearrangement joins TRBV7-9 to TRBJ2-5; D call uncertain. CDR1 SEHNR and CDR2 FQNEAQ come from the germline V gene (reference sequence). The CDR3 covers 11 residues. CDR3 loop: CASTLGETQYF. CDR3 DNA sequence: TGTGCCAGCACCTTAGGGGAGACCCAGTACTTC.

This clone has a handful of counts. The chain joins TRBV7-8 to TRBJ2-1; 7 bases map to TRBD2. V lost 1 base to trimming and J lost 3 bases; unmatched junction nucleotides: 12. CDR3 length equals 18 residues. Per the germline V gene, CDR1 is SGHVS and CDR2 is FQNEAQ. In nucleotides, the CDR3 is TGTGCCAGCAGCTTAGGCTCTCGGGAGGAAATCTACTACAATGAGCAGTTCTTC. Amino acid sequence: CASSLGSREEIYYNEQFF.

V is TRBV4-2 and J is TRBJ2-7, with TRBD1 as a possible D gene (5 bases). This CDR3 comprises 14 residues. V lost 4 bases and J lost 0, with 10 bases in between. Germline assignment: CDR1 LGHNA and CDR2 YNFKEQ. CDR3 region: CASSRRDSSYEQYF. The CDR3 DNA sequence: TGTGCCAGCAGCCGCAGGGATAGCTCCTACGAGCAGTACTTC.

The rearrangement joins TRBV11-3 to TRBJ2-5; TRBD2 matches at 10 bases. The V gene end was trimmed by 5 bases and the J gene end by 4 bases; junction bases not matched to a gene: 13. CDR3 size: 17 residues. Looked up from germline, CDR1 is SGHNT and CDR2 is YENEEA. CDR3 in amino acids: CASSRTPGAGGIETQYF. CDR3 nucleotide sequence: TGTGCCAGCAGCCGTACCCCGGGAGCGGGAGGGATAGAGACCCAGTACTTC.

This chain joins TRBV4-1 and TRBJ2-2; D not certain. The CDR3 consists of 14 residues. From germline, CDR1 is MGHRA and CDR2 YSYEKL. Trimming cost V 1 base and J 1 base, with 4 bases left between them. CDR3 sequence (DNA): TGCGCCAGCAGCCAAGGCCAGAACACCGGGGAGCTGTTTTTT. Protein: CASSQGQNTGELFF.

This rearrangement joins TRBV4-1 to TRBJ2-5, with D hard to call. Germline-derived CDR1 and CDR2 are MGHRA and YSYEKL. The CDR3 spans 13 residues. The V and J ends lost 1 base and 4 bases respectively, with 7 bases between them. CDR3 protein: CASSQGLRETQYF. CDR3 bases: TGCGCCAGCAGCCAAGGACTTCGAGAGACCCAGTACTTC.

This sequence joins TRBV2 and TRBJ2-1, with 7 bases lining up with TRBD2. Germline loops: CDR1 SNHLY, CDR2 FYNNEI. J gave up 7 bases and V 7 bases, and 7 bases lay outside the gene matches. CDR3 length: 13 amino acids. CDR3 sequence reads: CASTTTSRNEQFF. The CDR3 DNA reads as TGTGCCAGCACCACGACTAGCCGGAATGAGCAGTTCTTC.

The DNA for the CDR3 is TGTGCCTGGAGTGTGGGACAGGGTGGCAATCAGCCCCAGCATTTT. Encoded protein: CAWSVGQGGNQPQHF. This chain joins TRBV30 and TRBJ1-5, with TRBD1 matching over 9 bases. V was clipped by 0 bases and J by 2 bases; unmatched bases: 2. This CDR3 comprises 15 residues. CDR1 is GTSNPN, CDR2 SVGIG, per germline (reference sequence).

The CDR3 DNA follows: TGTGCCAGCTCGGGGGCTGGGGCCAACGTCCTGACTTTC. The encoded protein is CASSGAGANVLTF. The V and J genes are TRBV7-3 and TRBJ2-6; D perhaps matches TRBD2 (6 bases). The length of the CDR3 is 13 residues. In germline, CDR1 is SGHTA, CDR2 FQGTGA. Trimming removed 8 bases from V and 2 bases from J, with 7 bases in between.

The chain has TRBV10-3 and TRBJ2-7; tentatively, D is TRBD2 (7 bases). CDR1 and CDR2 (germline): ENHRY, SYGVKD. Trimming removed 0 bases from V and 0 bases from J, with 15 bases in between. This CDR3 has 17 residues. The chain's CDR3 is CAISESRGTGASYEQYF. DNA for the CDR3: TGTGCCATCAGTGAGTCGCGGGGGACGGGGGCCTCCTACGAGCAGTACTTC.

With respect to this clone: Different DNA sequences within this sample yield the same CDR3. The rearrangement links TRBV28 to TRBJ2-5, with TRBD2 identical over 7 bases. The CDR3 is made up of 13 amino acids. CDR1 MDHEN and CDR2 SYDVKM come from the germline V gene. The J segment lost 4 bases and the V segment lost 2 bases, leaving 1 base of the junction unmatched. The CDR3: CASSLREGETQYF. Here the CDR3 DNA reads TGTGCCAGCAGTTTAAGGGAGGGAGAGACCCAGTACTTC.

With respect to this clone: Other DNA sequences in this specimen translate into the identical CDR3. J is TRBJ1-5 and V is TRBV2, with D possibly matching TRBD1 (5 bases). The CDR3 extends over 14 amino acids. The germline V gene has CDR1 SNHLY and CDR2 FYNNEI. V gave up 5 bases and J gave up 7 bases, with 15 bases separating them. In DNA, the CDR3 is TGTGCCAGCAGTCGGACCGGGGGTAGACAGCCCCAGCATTTT. Protein sequence: CASSRTGGRQPQHF. The complete variable domain, with remaining parts taken from reference TRBV2 and TRBJ1-5, reads EPEVTQTPSHQVTQMGQEVILRCVPISNHLYFYWYRQILGQKVEFLVSFYNNEISEKSEIFDDQFSVERPDGSNFTLKIRSTKLEDSAMYFCASSRTGGRQPQHFGDGTRLSIL.

The rearrangement joins TRBV7-2 to TRBJ2-6, with D possibly matching TRBD1 (6 bases). Germline loops: CDR1 SGHTA, CDR2 FQGNSA. V shed 5 bases and J shed 1 base, with 9 bases lying between them. This CDR3 has 15 residues. CDR3 nucleotides: TGTGCCAGCAGCCCGAGGGGGTCTGGGGCCAACGTCCTGACTTTC. It encodes CASSPRGSGANVLTF.

This clone was found once. This sample includes further DNA sequences coding for the same CDR3. The gene calls are TRBV18 and TRBJ1-1; 9 nucleotides align to TRBD1. Unmatched junction bases numbered 3, after V lost 3 bases and J lost 1 base. The germline V gene encodes CDR1 KGHSH and CDR2 LQKENI. CDR3 size: 15 residues. CDR3 residues: CASSPLGQGNTEAFF. The CDR3 DNA is TGTGCCAGCTCACCTTTGGGACAGGGGAACACTGAAGCTTTCTTT.

The CDR3 is CASSPAPISYEQYF. DNA of the CDR3: TGTGCCAGCAGCCCAGCTCCTATATCCTACGAGCAGTACTTC. The chain has TRBV7-9 and TRBJ2-7; D call uncertain. Trimming pared 5 bases from V and 1 base from J, leaving 12 bases between. The CDR3 is 14 residues long. Germline V lookup: CDR1 SEHNR, CDR2 FQNEAQ (reference sequence).

Points on this clone: The same CDR3 can be traced to other DNA sequences in this sample. The rearrangement uses TRBV9 and TRBJ1-4; weak D call: TRBD1 (5 bases). The CDR3 totals 14 residues. The germline V gene encodes CDR1 SGDLS and CDR2 YYNGEE. V was shortened by 2 bases and J by 1 base, with 6 bases between the two germline ends. CDR3 residues: CASSVGGTNEKLFF. For the CDR3, the DNA is TGTGCCAGCAGCGTCGGGGGAACTAATGAAAAACTGTTTTTT. Drawing the rest from reference TRBV9 and TRBJ1-4, the complete variable domain is DSGVTQTPKHLITATGQRVTLRCSPRSGDLSVYWYQQSLDQGLQFLIQYYNGEERAKGNILERFSAQQFPDLHSELNLSSLELGDSALYFCASSVGGTNEKLFFGSGTQLSVL.

Comments on this clone: A read error may account for a junction end that differs from germline. The chain combines TRBV25-1 with TRBJ2-2; D may match TRBD1 or TRBD2 (6 bases each). From germline, CDR1 is MGHDK and CDR2 SYGVNS. The CDR3 spans 16 residues. The CDR3 loop reads CASSESWGAKTGELFF. DNA of the CDR3: TGTGCCAGCAGTGAATCCTGGGGGGCGAAGACCGGGGAGCTGTTTTTT.

A word on this clone: The same CDR3 arises from other DNA sequences in this sample as well. The rearrangement uses TRBV9 and TRBJ1-2; weak D call: TRBD1 (5 bases). V gave up 4 bases and J gave up 2 bases, with 12 bases separating them. This CDR3 has 14 residues. The germline gives CDR1 SGDLS, CDR2 YYNGEE. CDR3 in DNA: TGTGCCAGCAGCCCGCGGACAAAAAACTATGGCTACACCTTC. It is translated as CASSPRTKNYGYTF.

The chain has TRBV7-9 and TRBJ1-1; a weak D match, TRBD1 (5 bases). This CDR3 has 13 residues. Germline V gives CDR1 SEHNR, CDR2 FQNEAQ (reference sequence). Deletions cut 5 bases from V and 4 bases from J, with 11 bases between. The CDR3 sequence is CASSPGLSTEAFF. The CDR3 nucleotides are TGTGCCAGCAGCCCAGGGTTGAGCACTGAAGCTTTCTTT.

V and J are TRBV19 and TRBJ2-2; D possibly uses TRBD1 or TRBD2 (5 bases each). Per germline, CDR1 LNHDA and CDR2 SQIVND (reference sequence). The CDR3 is 14 amino acids. The V end was cut by 3 bases, the J end by 5 bases, with 10 bases between. This chain's CDR3 is CASSMGDLTGELFF. DNA of the CDR3: TGTGCCAGTAGTATGGGGGATCTTACCGGGGAGCTGTTTTTT.

This clone was seen only a few times. J is TRBJ2-3 and V is TRBV30; D perhaps matches TRBD2 (5 bases). The V end was cut by 5 bases, the J end by 5 bases, with 14 bases between. This CDR3 contains 13 residues. Germline values: CDR1 GTSNPN, CDR2 SVGIG (reference sequence). The CDR3 spells CAWEGLVGDTQYF. The CDR3 region has the DNA TGTGCCTGGGAGGGCTTGGTTGGAGATACGCAGTATTTT.